This T cell receptor beta chain was recorded in a study of cytomegalovirus exposure and HLA in healthy donors. PCR employed 60 Vbeta and 13 Jbeta primers. Assay: immunoSEQ multiplex PCR; the TCRdb copy retains only in-frame clones and omits some. The data show about 230,000 clones, 77% seen once. The CDR3 loop spans 13 amino acids. Germline V gene lookup returns CDR1 LGHNT and CDR2 FRNRAP. Trimming cost V 6 bases and J 4 bases, with 11 bases left between them. Donors likely had unrecorded immune exposures despite being nominally healthy when sampled. Material: PBMCs. The genes are TRBV12-5 and TRBJ2-3, with D tentatively TRBD2 (6 bases). The TCR comes from a woman in her sixties or seventies in good health and CMV-seropositive. The CDR3 protein is CASGRGDADTQYF. The CDR3 region has the DNA TGTGCTAGTGGCCGCGGGGATGCAGATACGCAGTATTTT. The full variable domain, rest sourced from reference TRBV12-5 and TRBJ2-3, is DARVTQTPRHKVTEMGQEVTMRCQPILGHNTVFWYRQTMMQGLELLAYFRNRAPLDDSGMPKDRFSAEMPDATLATLKIQPSEPRDSAVYFCASGRGDADTQYFGPGTRLTVL.